A selection of T cell receptor beta chains follows, all from one sample in a study of graft-versus-host responses after intestinal transplantation. Method: immunoSEQ multiplex PCR; TCRdb's copy keeps in-frame clones and lacks some. The sample shows 13,000 to 15,000 clones, just over 35% of them seen only once. Source: alloreactive CD8+ T cells from a mixed lymphocyte reaction culture, taken before intestinal transplant. The receptor source for this set is a human patient who received an intestinal transplant. Both conserved end residues are part of each CDR3. A D gene is named only where the DNA matches it firmly. Size is omitted from some rows. Given values are once, few, many or a class for expanded clones.

j_gene,d_gene,v_gene,abundance,CDR3nt,CDR3aa
TRBJ2-2,TRBD2,TRBV11-3,NA,TGTGCCAGCAGCTTAGAGGGACTAGCGGGGGGCCGCGTCACCGGGGAGCTGTTTTTT,CASSLEGLAGGRVTGELFF
TRBJ1-1,NA,TRBV7-6,NA,TGTGCCAGCAGCCCTGTGACCGGGACTAAAGCTTTCTTT,CASSPVTGTKAFF
TRBJ2-1,TRBD2,TRBV27,NA,TGTGCCAGCGCCGGTGGTCCGGGGGGGAACTACAATGAGCAGTTCTTC,CASAGGPGGNYNEQFF
TRBJ2-7,NA,TRBV4-1,NA,TGCGCCAGCAGCCAAGATCTAGGCACCACCTACGAGCAGTACTTC,CASSQDLGTTYEQYF
TRBJ1-5,NA,TRBV4-1,few,TGCGCCAGCAGCCAAGAATCTTCAGGGACCTATAGCAATCAGCCCCAGCATTTT,CASSQESSGTYSNQPQHF
TRBJ2-1,NA,TRBV5-1,few,TGCGCCAGCAGGACCAGCTCCTACAATGAGCAGTTCTTC,CASRTSSYNEQFF
TRBJ1-1,TRBD1,TRBV6-5,NA,TGTGCCAGCAGTCAAGGGGGCTGGACTGAAGCTTTCTTT,CASSQGGWTEAFF
TRBJ2-2,NA,TRBV9,NA,TGTGCCAGCAGCGTAGACGGCGAGGGGTACGCCGGGGAGCTGTTTTTT,CASSVDGEGYAGELFF
TRBJ2-7,NA,TRBV13,NA,TGTGCCAGCAGCTTAGTTCGGAGCTCCCGCGAGCAGTACTTC,CASSLVRSSREQYF
TRBJ1-2,TRBD1,TRBV6-5,NA,TGTGCCAGCAGTCAACCTAGGACAGGAGTTTACGGCTACACCTTC,CASSQPRTGVYGYTF
TRBJ1-1,NA,TRBV5-8,few,TGTGCCAGCAGCTTTGTGAACACTGAAGCTTTCTTT,CASSFVNTEAFF
TRBJ2-1,NA,TRBV10-3,once,TGTGCCATCAGTGAGAAAGGGGGGGCCATGGACAATGAGCAGTTCTTC,CAISEKGGAMDNEQFF
TRBJ2-5,NA,TRBV27,few,TGTGCCAGCAGTTTAGGGGCTCGGGGGGCCGAGACCCAGTACTTC,CASSLGARGAETQYF
TRBJ2-7,NA,TRBV7-6,few,TGTGCCAGCAGCCTTGGGACGGACCAGAGCTCCTACGAGCAGTACTTC,CASSLGTDQSSYEQYF
TRBJ2-3,TRBD2,TRBV7-3,NA,TGTGCCAGCAGCCAGTGGGGGGGGGAAGATACGCAGTATTTT,CASSQWGGEDTQYF
TRBJ2-5,NA,TRBV7-9,few,TGTGCCAGCAGCGGGGCCTTCGAGGCCCAGTACTTC,CASSGAFEAQYF
TRBJ2-7,NA,TRBV27,few,TGTGCCAGCAGTTTCGCAGGGAACGGCTACGAGCAGTACTTC,CASSFAGNGYEQYF
TRBJ2-7,NA,TRBV7-9,NA,TGTGCCAGCGGGTCAGGGACTTACGAGCAGTACTTC,CASGSGTYEQYF
TRBJ1-2,NA,TRBV14,NA,TGTGCCAGCAGCCAAGAGGACCCGGGCTACACCTTC,CASSQEDPGYTF
TRBJ2-7,NA,TRBV7-9,NA,TGTGCCAGCAGCAATAGCCGGGACAACATCTACGAGCAGTACTTC,CASSNSRDNIYEQYF
TRBJ2-2,NA,TRBV9,medium-sized,TGTGCCAGCAGCGTAGGGGCTAGCCCCACCGGGGAGCTGTTTTTT,CASSVGASPTGELFF
TRBJ2-1,NA,TRBV5-3,NA,TGTGCCAGAAGCTGGCTATGTAGTTGGATCGATGAGCAGTTCTTC,CARSWLCSWIDEQFF
TRBJ2-3,TRBD1,TRBV2,few,TGTGCCAGCAGTGGTGAAAGACAGGGGGGCACAGATACGCAGTATTTT,CASSGERQGGTDTQYF
TRBJ2-5,NA,TRBV5-6,few,TGTGCCAGCAATCCTTGGGGGCTGGAGACCCAGTACTTC,CASNPWGLETQYF
TRBJ2-1,TRBD1,TRBV4-1,medium-sized,TGCGCCAGCAGCCAAGACTACAGGGGGCTATACAATGAGCAGTTCTTC,CASSQDYRGLYNEQFF
TRBJ1-3,NA,TRBV4-1,medium-sized,TGCGCCAGCAGCCAACAGTACTCTGGAAACACCATATATTTT,CASSQQYSGNTIYF
TRBJ2-5,TRBD2,TRBV29-1,NA,TGCACCACGGCGCGGGGGGGCGGGAACGGGGAGACCCAGTACTTC,CTTARGGGNGETQYF
TRBJ2-3,NA,TRBV27,NA,TGTGCCAGCACACACCTGGGCGGGTTCCAGGGTAAAGTTACAGATACGCAGTATTTT,CASTHLGGFQGKVTDTQYF
TRBJ2-3,NA,TRBV7-7,NA,TGTGCCAGCAGCCCCCAAGACTATAGCACAGATACGCAGTATTTT,CASSPQDYSTDTQYF
TRBJ2-7,TRBD1,TRBV6-1,few,TGTGCCAGTCGGGACAGGCTAACCTACGAGCAGTACTTC,CASRDRLTYEQYF
TRBJ2-3,TRBD2,TRBV5-1,NA,TGCGCCAGCAGCTTGGAACAGCGGGGGGCATCGGGTACAGATACGCAGTATTTT,CASSLEQRGASGTDTQYF
TRBJ2-1,NA,TRBV10-1,NA,TGCGCCAGCAGTGAGAGATCCGGGACTGGCTCCTACAATGAGCAGTTCTTC,CASSERSGTGSYNEQFF
TRBJ2-7,NA,TRBV2,NA,TGTGCCAGCAGTGAGGGCGCCGTGGAGCAGTACTTC,CASSEGAVEQYF
TRBJ2-1,NA,TRBV5-4,few,TGTGCCAGCAGCTTGATCGCTAGCGACGGTGAGCAGTTCTTC,CASSLIASDGEQFF
TRBJ1-1,NA,TRBV19,few,TGTGCCAGTAGTATGGATCTGGGGAACACTGAAGCTTTCTTT,CASSMDLGNTEAFF
TRBJ1-5,NA,TRBV19,few,TGTGCCAGTAGCCTCTTCGACGGATACAATCAGCCCCAGCATTTT,CASSLFDGYNQPQHF
TRBJ2-3,NA,TRBV7-9,few,TGTGCCAGCAGCTTAGCGCACGCAACGGGCGCGATCACAGATACGCAGTATTTT,CASSLAHATGAITDTQYF
TRBJ1-1,NA,TRBV7-9,NA,TGTGCCAGCAGCAACCTGGGGGTTGGGACTGAAGCTTTCTTT,CASSNLGVGTEAFF
TRBJ1-6,NA,TRBV27,NA,TGTGCCAGCACACTCCGCCCTTATAATTCACCCCTCCACTTT,CASTLRPYNSPLHF
TRBJ2-3,NA,TRBV27,few,TGTGCCAGCAGTTCCAGGGGGGAGGGAGATACGCAGTATTTT,CASSSRGEGDTQYF
TRBJ1-5,NA,TRBV4-3,NA,TGCGCCAGCAGCCAAGTGGGGACGGCCGTGGCCCAGCATTTT,CASSQVGTAVAQHF
TRBJ1-2,NA,TRBV5-5,medium-sized,TGTGCCAGCAGCTTGGGGCAGCTAGACTATGGCTACACCTTC,CASSLGQLDYGYTF
TRBJ1-4,TRBD1,TRBV5-5,NA,TGTGCCAGCAGCCCAGGGGGGACAAAAAGGATTTTT,CASSPGGTKRIF
TRBJ1-1,TRBD1,TRBV7-8,NA,TGTGCCAGCAGCGACAGGGTCACTGAAGCTTTCTTT,CASSDRVTEAFF
TRBJ2-2,NA,TRBV11-2,NA,TGTGCCAGCAGCTATAGCCTGAGAGGGGAGCTGTTTTTT,CASSYSLRGELFF
TRBJ2-7,TRBD2,TRBV27,NA,TGTGCCAGCAGCCCGACTAGCGGGACGAGCTCCTACGAGCAGTACTTC,CASSPTSGTSSYEQYF
TRBJ2-3,NA,TRBV7-8,few,TGTGCCAGCAGCTTAGATCGAAGTGTACAGGCGAAACTAGACACAGATACGCAGTATTTT,CASSLDRSVQAKLDTDTQYF
TRBJ2-1,TRBD1,TRBV6-6,few,TGTGCCAGCAGTTACTCCTGGGACAGGGACAATGAGCAGTTCTTC,CASSYSWDRDNEQFF
TRBJ2-2,TRBD1,TRBV9,NA,TGTGCCAGCAGCGCCCCTGACAGGGGAGTGAACACCGGGGAGCTGTTTTTT,CASSAPDRGVNTGELFF
TRBJ2-7,TRBD2,TRBV4-1,NA,TGCGCCAGCAGCCAAGTGCGGCTAGCGGGGAACGCGCAGTACTTC,CASSQVRLAGNAQYF